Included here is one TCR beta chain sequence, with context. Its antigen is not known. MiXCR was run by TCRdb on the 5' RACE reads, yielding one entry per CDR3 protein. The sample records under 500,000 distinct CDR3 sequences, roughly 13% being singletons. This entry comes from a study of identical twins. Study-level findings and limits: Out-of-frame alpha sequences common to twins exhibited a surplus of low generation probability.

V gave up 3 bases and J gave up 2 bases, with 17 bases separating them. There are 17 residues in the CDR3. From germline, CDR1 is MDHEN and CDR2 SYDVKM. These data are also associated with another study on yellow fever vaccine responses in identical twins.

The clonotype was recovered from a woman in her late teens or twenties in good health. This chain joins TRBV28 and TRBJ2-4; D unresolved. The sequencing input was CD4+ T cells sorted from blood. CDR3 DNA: TGTGCCAGCAGTTTGGGTCCCCCAGCCTCATCCAAAAACATTCAGTACTTC. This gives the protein CASSLGPPASSKNIQYF.